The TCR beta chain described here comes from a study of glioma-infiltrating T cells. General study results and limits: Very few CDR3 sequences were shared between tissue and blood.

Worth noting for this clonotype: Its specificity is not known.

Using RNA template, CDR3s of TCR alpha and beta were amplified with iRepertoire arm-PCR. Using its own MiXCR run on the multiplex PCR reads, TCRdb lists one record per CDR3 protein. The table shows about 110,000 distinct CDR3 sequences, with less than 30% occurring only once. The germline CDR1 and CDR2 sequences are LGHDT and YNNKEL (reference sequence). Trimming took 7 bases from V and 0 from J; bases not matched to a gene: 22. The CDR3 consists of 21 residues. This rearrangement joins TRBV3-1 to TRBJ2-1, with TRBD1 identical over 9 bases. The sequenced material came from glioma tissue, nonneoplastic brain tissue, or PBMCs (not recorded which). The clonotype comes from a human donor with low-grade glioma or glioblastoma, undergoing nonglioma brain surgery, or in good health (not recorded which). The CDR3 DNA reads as TGTGCCAGCAACCCGGGACAGGGTAGAACGATTTCCGATAGCTCCTACAATGAGCAGTTCTTC. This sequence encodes CASNPGQGRTISDSSYNEQFF.